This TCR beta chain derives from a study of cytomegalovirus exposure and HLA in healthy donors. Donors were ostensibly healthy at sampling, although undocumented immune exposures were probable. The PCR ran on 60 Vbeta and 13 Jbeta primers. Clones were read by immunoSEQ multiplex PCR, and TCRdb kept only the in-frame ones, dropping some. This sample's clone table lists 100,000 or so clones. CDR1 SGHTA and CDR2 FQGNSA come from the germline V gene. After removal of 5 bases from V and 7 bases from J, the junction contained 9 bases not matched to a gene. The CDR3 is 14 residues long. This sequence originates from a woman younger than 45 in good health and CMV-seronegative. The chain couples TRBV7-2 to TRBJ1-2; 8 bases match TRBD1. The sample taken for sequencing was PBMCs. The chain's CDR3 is CASSRRQGLSGYTF. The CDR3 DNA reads TGTGCCAGCAGCCGGAGACAGGGGCTAAGTGGCTACACCTTC.